The 2 T cell receptor beta chains reported below all come from one sample, sequenced in a study of cytomegalovirus exposure and HLA in healthy donors. The PCR made use of 60 Vbeta and 13 Jbeta primers. This table comes from immunoSEQ multiplex PCR, and its TCRdb copy is limited to in-frame clones, with some not included. The sample totals approximately 170,000 clones. Specimen: PBMCs. The receptor source for this set is a woman aged 18-35 years in good health and CMV-seropositive.

This chain links TRBV2 with TRBJ2-3, with 15 positions matching TRBD2. The CDR3 spans 16 residues. Trimming at V came to 4 bases and at J to 9 bases, leaving 8 bases not matched to a gene. Germline values: CDR1 SNHLY, CDR2 FYNNEI. CDR3 protein: CASSGGLAGGQETQYF. The DNA of the CDR3 is TGTGCCAGCAGTGGGGGACTAGCGGGGGGCCAAGAAACGCAGTATTTT.

This chain links TRBV2 with TRBJ2-1; 10 bases agree with TRBD2. This CDR3 has 12 residues. Unmatched junction bases numbered 2, after V lost 7 bases and J lost 8 bases. CDR1 SNHLY and CDR2 FYNNEI come from the germline V gene. CDR3 in amino acids: CASKREGDEQFF. CDR3 coding DNA: TGTGCCAGCAAGCGGGAGGGCGATGAGCAGTTCTTC.